This TCR beta chain was sequenced in a study of blood T cell dynamics during melanoma immunotherapy. Study overall: Metastatic melanoma patients received first-line pembrolizumab or nivolumab plus ipilimumab. Study results and caveats: Clones driving repertoire changes may be melanoma-specific or general immune activation.

In regard to this clone: Antigen specificity is unknown.

Every bulk PBMC sample received the same 350 ng of DNA. Sequenced by immunoSEQ multiplex PCR; TCRdb stores in-frame clones only, minus some. The table records about 7,000 clones, about 80% of them present only once. This CDR3 is built from 19 residues. Germline assignment: CDR1 SGHRS and CDR2 YFSETQ. The ends lost 2 bases at V and 3 bases at J; junction bases unmatched: 16. Time point noted: pre-treatment baseline. Blood was drawn before treatment and at week 3 after checkpoint blockade. The specimen was blood, collected from a patient treated with checkpoint blockade. The gene calls are TRBV5-1 and TRBJ2-2; TRBD1 matches 7 bases. This receptor was taken from a human donor with melanoma. The CDR3 DNA follows: TGCGCCAGCAGCTTATACGGCGGCAGGGGGAGTCCGGACACCGGGGAGCTGTTTTTT. It codes for CASSLYGGRGSPDTGELFF.